Sequencing of this TCR beta chain was carried out in a study of human T cells and chemical hapten exposure. As for the study in general: Recorded diagnoses among the mostly female patients were alopecia areata, totalis or universalis.

Findings and limits, study-wide: Alopecia affecting every donor means their immune response may not match healthy people's.

Per the germline V gene, CDR1 is MDHEN and CDR2 is SYDVKM. The CDR3 spans 14 residues. Trimming pared 5 bases from V and 4 bases from J, leaving 12 bases between. As originally analysed: Sampled TCR counts reached a median of 95,638 per sample, with values ranging from about 23,224 to 700,000. TCRdb recomputed calls from the RACE reads with MiXCR, one row per CDR3 protein. TCRdb's processing, not the authors', yielded these V and J calls. This table has around 260,000 distinct CDR3 sequences, around 9.3% appearing once. Regarding this clonotype: Antigen specificity is unknown.

Time point here: pre-sensitization, week 0. Treatment indicated: therapeutic diphenylcyclopropenone sensitization with weekly scalp DPC. The sequence derives from a woman between 40 and 50 years old with alopecia areata. Some clones in this sample may be carry-over from other donors' samples. The sample was whole blood, taken in connection with sensitization to the hapten diphenylcyclopropenone (DPC). This chain uses TRBV28 with TRBJ2-1; maybe TRBD1 (6 bases). The CDR3 coding sequence is TGTGCCAGCAGTCCCCCGGACAGTTACAATGAGCAGTTCTTC. It codes for CASSPPDSYNEQFF.